The 27 T cell receptor beta chains listed next were all sequenced from one sample in a study of cytomegalovirus exposure and HLA in healthy donors. The primer mix had 60 Vbeta and 13 Jbeta primers. The repertoire was sequenced with immunoSEQ multiplex PCR; TCRdb's copy has only in-frame clones and lacks some. The sample comprises tens of thousands of clones, around 87% of which are singletons, and around 8% rests with the top ten. Sequenced sample: PBMCs. These receptors all come from a woman between 40 and 55 years old in good health and CMV-seropositive.

V and J are TRBV5-1 and TRBJ2-5; D may be TRBD2 (6 bases). Germline V gene data show CDR1 as SGHRS and CDR2 as YFSETQ. The CDR3 sequence is 16 residues long. V dropped 0 bases and J dropped 6 bases, with 18 bases sitting between them. In DNA form, the CDR3 reads TGCGCCAGCAGCTTGGCCAAGGACGGGGGTTACCAGACCCAGTACTTC. Translating gives CASSLAKDGGYQTQYF.

J is TRBJ2-7 and V is TRBV18; 11 bases agree with TRBD1. Per the germline V gene, CDR1 is KGHSH and CDR2 is LQKENI. The V segment lost 5 bases and the J segment 2 bases; nucleotides outside the gene matches: 8. This CDR3 comprises 16 residues. The CDR3: CASSKTWTGGPYEQYF. The CDR3 nucleotides read TGTGCCAGCTCAAAAACCTGGACAGGGGGCCCCTACGAGCAGTACTTC.

The chain couples TRBV5-1 to TRBJ1-1; possible D gene TRBD1, 6 bases. This CDR3 spans 15 amino acids. Trimming stripped 3 bases from V and 1 base from J, with 13 bases between. Germline CDR1 SGHRS, CDR2 YFSETQ. The CDR3 protein is CASSWGLRQNTEAFF. CDR3 coding DNA: TGCGCCAGCAGCTGGGGGCTCCGGCAGAACACTGAAGCTTTCTTT.

This chain uses TRBV5-4 with TRBJ2-6, with TRBD2 as a possible D gene (5 bases). The CDR3 contains 14 residues. V was cut by 4 bases and J by 2 bases, with 7 bases left in between. Germline V gene data show CDR1 as SGHNT and CDR2 as YYREEE (reference sequence). CDR3 coding DNA: TGTGCCAGCAGCACGGAGGCTGGGGCCAACGTCCTGACTTTC. Protein: CASSTEAGANVLTF.

The V gene is TRBV5-8, the J gene TRBJ2-1; tentatively, D is TRBD1 (6 bases). This CDR3 region has 13 residues. Trimming pared 5 bases from V and 5 bases from J, leaving 11 bases between. CDR1 SGHTS and CDR2 YDEGEE come from the germline V gene. The CDR3: CASRGGRDNEQFF. The CDR3 coding sequence is TGTGCCAGCAGAGGGGGAAGGGACAATGAGCAGTTCTTC.

This chain links TRBV11-2 with TRBJ2-2; TRBD1 is a possible D gene (5 bases). The CDR3 extends over 15 amino acids. V was cut by 3 bases and J by 5 bases, with 13 bases left in between. CDR1 SGHAT and CDR2 FQNNGV come from the germline V gene. DNA of the CDR3: TGTGCCAGCAGCTTCGAGGACAAGGCTACCGGGGAGCTGTTTTTT. The encoded protein is CASSFEDKATGELFF.

The chain uses TRBV19 and TRBJ2-4; D might be TRBD1 (6 bases). Trimming stripped 3 bases from V and 9 bases from J, with 24 bases between. This CDR3 region has 17 residues. The germline gives CDR1 LNHDA, CDR2 SQIVND (reference sequence). This CDR3 reads CASSMASGQWVWGIQYF. Here the CDR3 DNA reads TGTGCCAGTAGTATGGCCTCCGGACAGTGGGTTTGGGGCATTCAGTACTTC.

The gene calls are TRBV4-2 and TRBJ2-1, with 7 positions matching TRBD1. There are 15 residues in the CDR3. CDR1 is LGHNA and CDR2 is YNFKEQ in the germline V gene. The J segment lost 7 bases and the V segment lost 2 bases, leaving 8 bases of the junction unmatched. CDR3 sequence: CASSQSVGTANEQFF. DNA of the CDR3: TGTGCCAGCAGCCAATCTGTGGGGACAGCAAATGAGCAGTTCTTC.

The chain employs TRBV28 and TRBJ1-2; a weak D match, TRBD1 (5 bases). The CDR3 spans 15 residues. With 3 bases removed from V and 5 bases from J, the gap between germline ends came to 16 bases. The germline V gene encodes CDR1 MDHEN and CDR2 SYDVKM. CDR3 protein: CASSLGPRLDYGYTF. Written as DNA, the CDR3 is TGTGCCAGCAGTTTGGGGCCTCGTCTTGATTATGGCTACACCTTC.

This clone was seen just once. The rearrangement uses TRBV7-9 and TRBJ2-7; 11 bases agree with TRBD1. This CDR3 comprises 16 residues. The germline gives CDR1 SEHNR, CDR2 FQNEAQ (reference sequence). Trimming cost V 4 bases and J 2 bases; bases outside gene matches: 7. In nucleotides, the CDR3 is TGTGCCAGCAGCTCGACGGACAGGGGGCTGACCTACGAGCAGTACTTC. Translated, it gives CASSSTDRGLTYEQYF.

The CDR3 nucleotides read TGTGCCAGCAGCTTAGCCGATAGCGGGGGGGCAACAGATACGCAGTATTTT. It yields the protein CASSLADSGGATDTQYF. J is TRBJ2-3 and V is TRBV7-9, with 11 bases aligning to TRBD2. Losses at the gene ends were 0 bases for V and 3 bases for J; bases not matched to a gene: 5. Germline V gene lookup returns CDR1 SEHNR and CDR2 FQNEAQ (reference sequence). The CDR3 consists of 17 residues.

The chain links TRBV2 to TRBJ1-6; the D is unclear. Looked up from germline, CDR1 is SNHLY and CDR2 is FYNNEI. This CDR3 is built from 16 residues. V was clipped by 1 base and J by 0 bases, with 7 bases between them. The CDR3 DNA follows: TGTGCCAGCAGTGAAGATCGGAGCTCCTATAATTCACCCCTCCACTTT. This encodes CASSEDRSSYNSPLHF.

Comment on this clone: One end of the junction is discordant with germline, which a read error may explain. This specimen includes other DNA sequences encoding the same CDR3. The chain has TRBV25-1 and TRBJ1-1; D remains unclear. CDR1 is MGHDK and CDR2 is SYGVNS in the germline V gene. The CDR3 sequence is 15 residues long. CDR3 nucleotide sequence: TGTGCCAGCAGTGAAGCGGGAGCTATGAACACTGAAGCTTTCTTC. It translates to CASSEAGAMNTEAFF.

The rearrangement links TRBV6-5 to TRBJ1-1; TRBD1 matches at 8 bases. Germline CDR1 MNHEY, CDR2 SVGAGI. The CDR3 is 13 residues long. V lost 6 bases to trimming and J lost 11 bases; unmatched junction nucleotides: 11. CDR3 sequence: CASSPGTGLGAFF. Here the CDR3 DNA reads TGTGCCAGCAGCCCTGGGACAGGCCTCGGGGCTTTCTTT.

The chain employs TRBV19 and TRBJ1-5; TRBD1 agrees at 8 bases. The CDR3 sequence is 16 residues long. V dropped 2 bases and J dropped 6; count of bases not matched to a gene: 9. Germline CDR1 LNHDA, CDR2 SQIVND (reference sequence). DNA of the CDR3: TGTGCCAGTAGTATACCGACAGGGGCTGGGGGTCAGCCCCAGCATTTT. Protein: CASSIPTGAGGQPQHF. Full variable domain (missing parts from reference TRBV19 and TRBJ1-5): DGGITQSPKYLFRKEGQNVTLSCEQNLNHDAMYWYRQDPGQGLRLIYYSQIVNDFQKGDIAEGYSVSREKKESFPLTVTSAQKNPTAFYLCASSIPTGAGGQPQHFGDGTRLSIL.

This rearrangement joins TRBV20-1 to TRBJ1-3, with D perhaps matching TRBD1 (6 bases). Germline V gene sequence: CDR1 DFQATT, CDR2 SNEGSKA (reference sequence). With 5 bases removed from V and 8 bases from J, the gap between germline ends came to 10 bases. The CDR3 runs to 11 residues. The chain's CDR3 is CSAPGGDTIYF. CDR3 nucleotides: TGCAGTGCTCCTGGGGGCGACACCATATATTTT.

The chain recombines TRBV5-1 with TRBJ2-2, with 14 nucleotides matching TRBD2. V shed 0 bases and J 0 bases; nucleotides not matched to a gene: 7. The germline CDR1 and CDR2 sequences are SGHRS and YFSETQ. The CDR3 sequence is 20 residues long. The CDR3 bases are TGCGCCAGCAGCTTGGTGGGACTAGCGGGGGACCTAACGAACACCGGGGAGCTGTTTTTT. This sequence encodes CASSLVGLAGDLTNTGELFF.

The chain links TRBV7-9 to TRBJ1-1, with 7 bases fitting TRBD1. This CDR3 is built from 14 residues. V lost 5 bases, J lost 1 base, and 4 bases stayed unmatched. Germline CDR1 and CDR2: SEHNR and FQNEAQ (reference sequence). CDR3 sequence (DNA): TGTGCCAGCAGCCTTGGGACAGCGAACACTGAAGCTTTCTTT. It translates to CASSLGTANTEAFF.

J is TRBJ1-2 and V is TRBV11-1, with 7 nucleotides matching TRBD1. The CDR3 is 14 residues long. Germline CDR1 and CDR2: SGHAT and FQDESV (reference sequence). J gave up 8 bases and V 5 bases, and 11 bases lay outside the gene matches. The CDR3 sequence is CASSEGQNVLGYTF. The CDR3 nucleotides read TGTGCCAGCAGCGAGGGACAGAACGTACTCGGCTACACCTTC.

The J gene is TRBJ2-1, the V gene TRBV11-3; TRBD2 aligns across 10 bases. Germline V gene data show CDR1 as SGHNT and CDR2 as YENEEA. J lost 5 bases, V lost 0 bases, and 4 bases had no gene match. There are 16 residues in the CDR3. The CDR3 is CASSLDSSGRDNEQFF. The CDR3 nucleotides are TGTGCCAGCAGCTTAGATTCTAGCGGGAGAGACAATGAGCAGTTCTTC.

V is TRBV7-9 and J is TRBJ1-1; D gene uncertain. The germline V gene has CDR1 SEHNR and CDR2 FQNEAQ (reference sequence). This CDR3 has 15 amino acids. Trimming took off 1 base at V and 1 base at J, with 10 bases between the two ends. The DNA for the CDR3 is TGTGCCAGCAGCTTAGGTAGCAGAGAGAACACTGAAGCTTTCTTT. Protein sequence: CASSLGSRENTEAFF.

The genes are TRBV28 and TRBJ2-2; the match to TRBD2 covers 7 bases. V lost 4 bases to trimming and J lost 3 bases; unmatched junction nucleotides: 5. The CDR3 runs to 15 residues. Germline V gene sequence: CDR1 MDHEN, CDR2 SYDVKM. The CDR3 protein is CASSSAGVDTGELFF. The CDR3 bases are TGTGCCAGCAGTTCGGCGGGGGTGGACACCGGGGAGCTGTTTTTT.

On this clone: Other DNA sequences of this sample code for an identical CDR3. V gene TRBV9 combines with J gene TRBJ2-2; no clear D gene. This CDR3 region has 15 residues. Germline V gene sequence: CDR1 SGDLS, CDR2 YYNGEE. V lost 0 bases and J lost 1, with 7 bases in between. CDR3 region: CASSVVSGNTGELFF. In DNA form, the CDR3 reads TGTGCCAGCAGCGTAGTGTCGGGGAACACCGGGGAGCTGTTTTTT.

V gene TRBV4-2 combines with J gene TRBJ1-5; TRBD1 aligns across 9 bases. This CDR3 is 16 amino acids long. CDR1 LGHNA and CDR2 YNFKEQ come from the germline V gene. Germline trimming cut 0 bases from V and 7 bases from J; bases unmatched to any gene: 7. The CDR3 here is CASSQDFGTGFQPQHF. The CDR3 nucleotides are TGTGCCAGCAGCCAAGATTTCGGGACAGGGTTCCAGCCCCAGCATTTT.

This clone was seen a handful of times. The gene calls are TRBV5-1 and TRBJ2-4; D call uncertain. CDR1 is SGHRS, CDR2 YFSETQ, per germline. CDR3 length: 15 residues. The V end was cut by 5 bases, the J end by 0 bases, with 12 bases between. CDR3 sequence: CASRHLELAKNIQYF. The DNA for the CDR3 is TGCGCCAGCAGGCATCTTGAGCTAGCCAAAAACATTCAGTACTTC.

The rearrangement uses TRBV11-3 and TRBJ2-2; D unresolved. Germline V gene data show CDR1 as SGHNT and CDR2 as YENEEA. Trimming shortened V by 0 bases and J by 6 bases, and 14 bases separated the two germline ends. The CDR3 runs 16 residues. The CDR3 loop reads CASSLDSHALPGELFF. Here the CDR3 DNA reads TGTGCCAGCAGCTTAGATTCCCATGCGCTGCCCGGGGAGCTGTTTTTT.

The chain has TRBV19 and TRBJ1-2; TRBD1 agrees at 8 bases. Germline CDR1 LNHDA, CDR2 SQIVND (reference sequence). The trim removed 9 bases at V and 3 bases at J, leaving 9 bases unmatched. CDR3 length: 14 amino acids. CDR3 sequence reads: CASFPGGAHYGYTF. CDR3 bases: TGTGCCAGCTTTCCAGGGGGCGCCCACTATGGCTACACCTTC.